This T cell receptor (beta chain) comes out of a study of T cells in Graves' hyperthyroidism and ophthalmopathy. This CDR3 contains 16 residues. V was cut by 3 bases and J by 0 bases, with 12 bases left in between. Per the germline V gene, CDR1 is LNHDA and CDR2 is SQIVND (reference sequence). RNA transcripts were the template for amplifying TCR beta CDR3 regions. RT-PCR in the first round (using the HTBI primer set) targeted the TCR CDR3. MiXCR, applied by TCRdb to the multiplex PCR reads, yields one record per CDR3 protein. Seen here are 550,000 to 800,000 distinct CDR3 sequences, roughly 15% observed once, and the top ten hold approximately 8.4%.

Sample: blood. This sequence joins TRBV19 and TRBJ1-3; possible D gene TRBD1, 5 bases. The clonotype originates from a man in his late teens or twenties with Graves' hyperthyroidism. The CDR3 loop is CASSMWGPSSGNTIYF. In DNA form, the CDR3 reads TGTGCCAGTAGTATGTGGGGACCCAGCTCTGGAAACACCATATATTTT.